The rows below give T cell receptor beta chains drawn from one sample of a study of blood T cell repertoires in COVID-19. Clones were sequenced by immunoSEQ multiplex PCR, and TCRdb holds only the in-frame ones, with some missing. The data contain about 310,000 clones, nearly 90% of them seen just once; the ten biggest clones take up less than 9.5%. Sequenced input: PBMCs or T cells enriched from blood (not recorded which). The receptors come from a woman aged 25-40 years who had recovered from COVID-19. The CDR3 runs from the conserved cysteine through the conserved F or W. Fields, in order: J gene, clone size, V gene, CDR3 protein. A clone size is listed for some rows: how often the clone was seen (once, few, many), or a class if it is expanded.

TRBJ2-7,few,TRBV13,CASSMGHEYEQYF
TRBJ1-4,-,TRBV5-5,CASSLASGGADEKLFF
TRBJ2-7,-,TRBV28,CASGSGRYEQYF
TRBJ1-5,-,TRBV19,CASSRTGGLTDQPQHF
TRBJ2-7,few,TRBV10-2,CASSDPPGLAGKTAYEQYF
TRBJ1-6,-,TRBV6-6,CAVSRSGEPLHF
TRBJ2-3,-,TRBV4-1,CASSQGPGTGQDTQYF
TRBJ1-4,-,TRBV6-4,CASRRDSSANEKLFF
TRBJ2-3,-,TRBV6-5,CASSISGRAVGQYF
TRBJ1-2,-,TRBV4-2,CASSLEWTGGSGYTF
TRBJ2-7,-,TRBV5-1,CASSPRLAMSAHEQYF
TRBJ1-2,-,TRBV7-2,CASSLHYTTGRSYGYTF
TRBJ1-2,-,TRBV28,CASRSHGQGHGYTF
TRBJ2-1,-,TRBV30,CAWSGGGEEHEQFF
TRBJ1-4,many,TRBV15,CATSADREAEKLFF
TRBJ1-1,once,TRBV6-2/TRBV6-3,CASSYSPSGKNTEAFF
TRBJ2-5,-,TRBV5-1,CASSPPGEGRGTQYF
TRBJ2-1,-,TRBV2,CASSEALAGAPYNEQFF
TRBJ1-2,few,TRBV18,CASSRDRGAGGYTF
TRBJ2-1,-,TRBV28,CASSFEGASSSSYNEQFF
TRBJ2-1,-,TRBV18,CASSQRLADNEQFF
TRBJ1-5,-,TRBV28,CASSFRQSSNQPQHF
TRBJ1-5,-,TRBV27,CASSFLGLLNQPQHF
TRBJ1-2,-,TRBV15,CATGWDVRQSRSNYGYTF
TRBJ2-1,-,TRBV6-2/TRBV6-3,CASSYLTSYNEQFF
TRBJ2-7,-,TRBV7-2,CASSLAAAYEQYF
TRBJ2-3,-,TRBV18,CASSPRSAGEADTQYF
TRBJ2-2,-,TRBV7-3,CASSLPGATGELFF
TRBJ2-7,-,TRBV5-1,CASSLGQANYEQYF
TRBJ2-1,-,TRBV5-6,CASSWGLTSGRNNEQFF
TRBJ1-1,few,TRBV29-1,CSVAPGQGNTEAFF
TRBJ2-7,once,TRBV5-8,CASSYLGRDGEQYF
TRBJ1-5,-,TRBV30,CAWSVWTDNQPQHF
TRBJ1-6,-,TRBV18,CASSRQGQGYNSPLHF
TRBJ1-3,-,TRBV28,CASSSPQTEAGNTIYF
TRBJ2-7,-,TRBV9,CASSVPDRGYEQYF
TRBJ1-2,-,TRBV2,CASMSKDREANGYTF
TRBJ2-2,once,TRBV28,CASRKRGGHTGELFF